This TCR beta chain stems from a study of PD-L1 blockade in urothelial cancer. As for the study in general: Atezolizumab was started by patients in the mid-2010s at 1,200 mg intravenously every 3 weeks. Specimens of blood held a median count of 141,255 T cells.

Generated by immunoSEQ multiplex PCR, the TCRdb table keeps only in-frame clones and is missing some. The sample holds about 42,000 clones, around 84% seen once. The CDR3 sequence is 14 residues long. CDR1 and CDR2 (germline): MNHNS, SASEGT. Trimming shortened V by 2 bases and J by 8 bases, and 15 bases separated the two germline ends. A few counts support this clone. This receptor was taken from a man in his 70s with urothelial cancer. The sequences come from PBMCs, collected around atezolizumab (anti-PD-L1) treatment. The J gene is TRBJ1-2, the V gene TRBV6-1; no clear D. Written as DNA, the CDR3 is TGTGCCAGCAGTGAAAGTCCGGGAGTGGGGGGCTACACCTTC. Its translation: CASSESPGVGGYTF.